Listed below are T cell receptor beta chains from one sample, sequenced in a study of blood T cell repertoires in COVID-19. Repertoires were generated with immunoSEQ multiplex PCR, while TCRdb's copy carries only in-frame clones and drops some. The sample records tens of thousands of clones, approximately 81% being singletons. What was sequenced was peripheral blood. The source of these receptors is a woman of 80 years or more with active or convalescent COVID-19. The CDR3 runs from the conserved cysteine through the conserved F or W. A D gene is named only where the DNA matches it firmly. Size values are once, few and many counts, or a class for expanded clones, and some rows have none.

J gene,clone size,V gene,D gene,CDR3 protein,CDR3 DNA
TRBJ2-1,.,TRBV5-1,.,CASSLAIGGYEQFF,TGCGCCAGCAGCTTGGCGATAGGAGGATATGAGCAGTTCTTC
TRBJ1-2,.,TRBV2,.,CASSAPGTRGSYTF,TGTGCCAGCAGCGCGCCCGGGACCCGGGGGAGCTACACCTTC
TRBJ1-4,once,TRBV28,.,CASTFVAGEKLFF,TGTGCCAGCACATTTGTCGCGGGTGAAAAACTGTTTTTT
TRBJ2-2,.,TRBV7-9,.,CASSSDPTGGELFF,TGTGCCAGCAGTAGCGACCCGACTGGGGGGGAGCTGTTTTTT
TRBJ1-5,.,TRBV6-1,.,CASSERQPQHF,TGTGCCAGCAGTGAGAGACAGCCCCAGCATTTT
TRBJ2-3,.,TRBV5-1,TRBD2,CASSLDSGGPSDTQYF,TGCGCCAGCAGCTTAGATAGCGGGGGGCCATCAGATACGCAGTATTTT
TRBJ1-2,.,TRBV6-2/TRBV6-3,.,CASSYSQADGYTF,TGTGCCAGCAGTTACTCGCAGGCAGATGGCTACACCTTC
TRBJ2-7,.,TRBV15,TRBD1,CATSRDRNYYEQYF,TGTGCCACCAGCAGGGACAGGAATTACTACGAGCAGTACTTC
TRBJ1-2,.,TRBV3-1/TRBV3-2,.,CASSQGGLSNGYTF,TGTGCCAGCAGCCAAGGCGGCCTCAGCAATGGCTACACCTTC
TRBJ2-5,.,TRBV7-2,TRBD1,CASRRRRDRQETQYF,TGTGCCAGCAGACGTCGCCGGGACAGACAAGAGACCCAGTACTTC
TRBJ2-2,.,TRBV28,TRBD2,CASRLSGVNTGELFF,TGTGCCAGCAGGTTGAGCGGGGTGAACACCGGGGAGCTGTTTTTT
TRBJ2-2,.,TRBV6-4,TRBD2,CASSKLAGDTGELFF,TGTGCCAGCAGTAAACTAGCGGGGGACACCGGGGAGCTGTTTTTT
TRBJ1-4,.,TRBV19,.,CASSIRRSNEKLFF,TGTGCCAGTAGTATTCGGCGGTCTAATGAAAAACTGTTTTTT
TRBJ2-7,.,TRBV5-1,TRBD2,CASSSRTSGGYEQYF,TGCGCCAGCAGTTCCCGGACTAGCGGGGGCTACGAGCAGTACTTC
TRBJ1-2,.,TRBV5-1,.,CASSFGGDEGGYTF,TGCGCCAGCAGCTTTGGGGGGGATGAAGGTGGCTACACCTTC
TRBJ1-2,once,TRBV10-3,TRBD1,CAISETTGGGYGYTF,TGTGCCATCAGTGAAACCACAGGGGGCGGCTATGGCTACACCTTC
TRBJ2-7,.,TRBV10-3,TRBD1,CAISARGQDEQYF,TGTGCCATCAGTGCGAGGGGACAGGACGAGCAGTACTTC
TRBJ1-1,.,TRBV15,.,CATSGGGMNTEAFF,TGTGCCACCAGCGGGGGAGGCATGAACACTGAAGCTTTCTTT
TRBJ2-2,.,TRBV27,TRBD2,CASRTSGGVTGELFF,TGTGCCAGCCGTACGAGCGGGGGGGTCACCGGGGAGCTGTTTTTT
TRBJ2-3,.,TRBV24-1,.,CATSPSGQITDTQYF,TGTGCCACCAGCCCCTCCGGACAGATCACAGATACGCAGTATTTT
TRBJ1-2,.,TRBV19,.,CASTKQGRGYTF,TGTGCCAGTACCAAACAGGGTCGGGGCTACACCTTC
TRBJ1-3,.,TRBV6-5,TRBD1,CAAIGGGSGNTIYF,TGTGCCGCCATAGGAGGGGGCTCCGGAAACACCATATATTTT
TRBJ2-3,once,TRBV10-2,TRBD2,CASSEWRLAGGDTQYF,TGCGCCAGCAGTGAGTGGCGACTAGCGGGGGGGGATACGCAGTATTTT
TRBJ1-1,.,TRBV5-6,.,CAKPDTVRAEAFF,TGTGCCAAACCCGACACAGTGAGGGCTGAAGCTTTCTTT
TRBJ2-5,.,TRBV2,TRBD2,CASRGLTGAETQYF,TGTGCCAGCAGGGGACTAACTGGGGCAGAGACCCAGTACTTC
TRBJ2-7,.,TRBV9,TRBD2,CASSPAGVAYEQYF,TGTGCCAGCAGCCCCGCGGGGGTAGCCTACGAGCAGTACTTC
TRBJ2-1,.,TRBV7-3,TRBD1,CASSWGQGPYNEQFF,TGTGCCAGCAGCTGGGGACAGGGCCCCTACAATGAGCAGTTCTTC
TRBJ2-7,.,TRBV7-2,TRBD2,CASSLVRGVFEQYF,TGTGCCAGCAGCTTAGTGCGGGGGGTTTTCGAGCAGTACTTC
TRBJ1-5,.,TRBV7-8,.,CASSLGTVTQHF,TGTGCCAGCAGCTTAGGGACAGTGACCCAGCATTTT
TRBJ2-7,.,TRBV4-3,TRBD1,CASSQDDRAPYEQYF,TGCGCCAGCAGCCAAGATGACAGGGCCCCCTACGAGCAGTACTTC
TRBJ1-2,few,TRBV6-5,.,CASSPGANYGYTF,TGTGCCAGCAGTCCAGGGGCGAACTATGGCTACACCTTC
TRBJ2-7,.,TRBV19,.,CASSIDHTREQYF,TGTGCCAGTAGTATAGATCACACGAGGGAGCAGTACTTC
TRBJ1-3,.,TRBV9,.,CASSVSGSSGNTIYF,TGTGCCAGCAGCGTATCGGGGAGCTCTGGAAACACCATATATTTT
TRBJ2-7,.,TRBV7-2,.,CASSLSRGAYEQYF,TGTGCCAGCAGCTTATCCAGGGGTGCGTACGAGCAGTACTTC
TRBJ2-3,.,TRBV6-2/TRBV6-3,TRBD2,CASSWGLAVIGASTDTQYF,TGTGCCAGCAGCTGGGGACTAGCGGTGATAGGGGCTAGCACAGATACGCAGTATTTT
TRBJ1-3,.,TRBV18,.,CASSTREGNTIYF,TGTGCCAGCTCAACCAGGGAAGGAAACACCATATATTTT
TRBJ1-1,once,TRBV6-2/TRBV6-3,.,CASSWTANTEAFF,TGTGCCAGCAGTTGGACAGCGAACACTGAAGCTTTCTTT
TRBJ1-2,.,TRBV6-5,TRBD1,CAAAPGQGDYGYTF,TGTGCCGCTGCACCGGGACAGGGGGACTATGGCTACACCTTC
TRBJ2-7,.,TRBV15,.,CATSTYYEQYF,TGTGCCACCAGCACGTACTACGAGCAGTACTTC